A single sample gave rise to the 3 T cell receptor beta chains below, sequenced in a study of tumor and adjacent non-tumor tissue in lung cancer. TCRbeta libraries were built with three rounds of nested PCR, modified from ARM-PCR. Each CDR3 protein is one row after TCRdb ran MiXCR on the multiplex PCR reads. The data contain just over 200,000 distinct CDR3 sequences, around 70% of them singletons. This sample's RNA came from whole unsorted tissue. Material for sequencing was lung tumor tissue. Receptor source: a man aged 55 to 69 with non-small cell lung cancer.

The gene calls are TRBV12-3 or TRBV12-4 and TRBJ1-4, with 9 bases that match TRBD1. The junction had 9 bases not matched to a gene; V was cut back by 5 bases and J by 2 bases. The length of the CDR3 is 17 residues. CDR3 protein: CASSVSTGGYTNEKLFF. As DNA, the CDR3 is TGTGCCAGCAGTGTCTCGACAGGGGGGTATACTAATGAAAAACTGTTTTTT.

Notes on this clonotype: A much more abundant neighbour one base away suggests this may be a read error. The chain couples TRBV4-1 to TRBJ2-7; 10 nucleotides align to TRBD2. The germline V gene has CDR1 MGHRA and CDR2 YSYEKL. The CDR3 loop spans 15 amino acids. CDR3 nucleotide sequence: TGCGTCAGCAGCCAAGGACTAGCGGACTCCTACGAGCAGTACTTC. Protein: CVSSQGLADSYEQYF.

This chain uses TRBV20-1 with TRBJ2-2, with D perhaps being TRBD1 or TRBD2 (5 bases each). Per the germline V gene, CDR1 is DFQATT and CDR2 is SNEGSKA (reference sequence). This CDR3 has 13 residues. V lost 7 bases and J 7 bases, leaving 16 bases between the germline ends. As DNA, the CDR3 is TGCAGTGGAGTCCGGGGCGCAGACGGGGAGCTGTTTTTT. It specifies CSGVRGADGELFF.